This is a list of T cell receptor beta chains from one sample in a study of response to subunit inactivated influenza vaccine. One entry per CDR3 protein results from TCRdb running MiXCR on the RT-PCR reads. The sample holds 450,000 to 550,000 distinct CDR3 sequences; 25% are singletons and the top ten take approximately 2%. Here the sequenced sample was CD4+ T cells sorted from PBMCs, taken more than 4 days after vaccination. The receptors here all came from a man in his fifties who received an inactivated influenza vaccine. Both conserved end residues are part of each CDR3. The D gene is left open where the match is weak. Only part of the rows carry a size: once, few, many, or a class if the clone is expanded.

TRBJ1-1 TRBV28 NA NA TGTGCCAGCAGTAACCCCCTAAAGATGAACACTGAAGCTTTCTTT CASSNPLKMNTEAFF
TRBJ2-3 TRBV20-1 NA few TGCAGTGCTAGAGATCCGAATACGCAGTATTTT CSARDPNTQYF
TRBJ2-1 TRBV5-1 NA NA TGCGCCAGCAGCTTGGGGCCCGTTGGTTACAATGAGCAGTTCTTC CASSLGPVGYNEQFF
TRBJ2-1 TRBV30 TRBD2 NA TGTGCCTGGAGTCCCGGACTAGCGGGAATGAAGGAGCAGTTCTTC CAWSPGLAGMKEQFF
TRBJ1-1 TRBV4-1 TRBD1 NA TGCGCCAGCAGCCAGGGACAGGGATGGTCGCGTCCTGAAGCTTTCTTT CASSQGQGWSRPEAFF
TRBJ1-1 TRBV29-1 TRBD1 few TGCAGCGTCAAGCTTACAGGGGGACGGACTGAAGCTTTCTTT CSVKLTGGRTEAFF
TRBJ2-7 TRBV20-1 NA few TGCAGTGCTAGTAGCCCCGCCCTAATATCCTACGAGCAGTACTTC CSASSPALISYEQYF
TRBJ2-5 TRBV5-1 NA NA TGCGCCAGCAGCTTGGCCGGCCCACCCGAGACCCAGTACTTC CASSLAGPPETQYF
TRBJ2-5 TRBV18 NA few TGTGCCACGGAGGGGCCCCAAGAGACCCAGTACTTC CATEGPQETQYF
TRBJ1-2 TRBV5-1 NA few TGCGCCAGCAGCTTAGGTCTTGACTATGGCTACACCTTC CASSLGLDYGYTF
TRBJ2-7 TRBV20-1 NA few TGCAGTGCTCCCGCCGGGGCCAGCCTCTACGAGCAGTACTTC CSAPAGASLYEQYF
TRBJ1-5 TRBV7-2 TRBD1 few TGTGCCAGCAGCTTAGAGGGACAGATTAGCAATCAGCCCCAGCATTTT CASSLEGQISNQPQHF
TRBJ1-2 TRBV30 TRBD1 NA TGTGCCTGGAGTCGGACAGGGGCCTACTATGGCTACACCTTC CAWSRTGAYYGYTF
TRBJ2-7 TRBV6-2/TRBV6-3 NA NA TGTGCCAGCAGTTACGGGCTAGTCGGCTACGAGCAGTACTTC CASSYGLVGYEQYF
TRBJ2-1 TRBV9 NA NA TGTGCCAGCAGCGTAGCCGGGATGAGCTCCTACAATGAGCAGTTCTTC CASSVAGMSSYNEQFF
TRBJ1-5 TRBV12-3/TRBV12-4 NA few TGTGCCAGCACAACAGCAAGCCGAAATCAGCCCCAGCATTTT CASTTASRNQPQHF
TRBJ1-1 TRBV19 NA NA TGTGCCAGTAGTATCGGGACAACACGACTGAACACTGAAGCTTTCTTT CASSIGTTRLNTEAFF
TRBJ2-6 TRBV5-1 NA NA TGCGCCAGCAGCCTTGCTGGGGCCCCTCGTCTGACTTTC CASSLAGAPRLTF
TRBJ1-1 TRBV5-1 TRBD1 many TGCGCCAGCAGCCTAACAGGGGGGAGGACTGAAGCTTTCTTT CASSLTGGRTEAFF
TRBJ2-1 TRBV20-1 TRBD2 few TGCAGTGCCGGCGTAGCGGGACTTTCGAGCTCCTACAATGAGCAGTTCTTC CSAGVAGLSSSYNEQFF
TRBJ2-5 TRBV5-1 NA many TGCGCCAGCAGCTTGACGGGAGAGACCCAGTACTTC CASSLTGETQYF
TRBJ2-2 TRBV4-1 NA few TGCGCCAGCAGCCAAGGGCAGGAAAACACCGGGGAGCTGTTTTTT CASSQGQENTGELFF
TRBJ1-4 TRBV6-1 NA NA TGTGCCAGCAGCCAAGGAGCAGGGGCAAGGGAAAAACTGTTTTTT CASSQGAGAREKLFF
TRBJ2-3 TRBV5-1 NA few TGCGCCAGCAGCTACCTAACAGGGCTGGTCACAGATACGCAGTATTTT CASSYLTGLVTDTQYF
TRBJ2-7 TRBV20-1 NA NA TGCAGTGCTCCCAGGGGGGTGGCCTACGAGCAGTACTTC CSAPRGVAYEQYF
TRBJ1-1 TRBV28 NA few TGTGCCAGCAAAATACAGGGTGGCGCTGAAGCTTTCTTT CASKIQGGAEAFF
TRBJ2-3 TRBV7-2 NA NA TGTGCCAGCAGCTTAGCAGTACTAGGTGGAACAGATACGCAGTATTTT CASSLAVLGGTDTQYF
TRBJ2-5 TRBV14 NA few TGTGCCAGCAGCCAAGGCTTTCAAGAGACCCAGTACTTC CASSQGFQETQYF
TRBJ2-7 TRBV12-3/TRBV12-4 NA NA TGTGCCAGCAGAGCAGCAAACTACGAGCAGTACTTC CASRAANYEQYF
TRBJ1-2 TRBV18 NA few TGTGCCAGCTCACCATACTCGGAATATGGCTACACCTTC CASSPYSEYGYTF
TRBJ2-7 TRBV5-1 NA NA TGCGCCAGCAGCCTGACAGATAAATTCTCCTACGAGCAGTACTTC CASSLTDKFSYEQYF
TRBJ2-1 TRBV11-1 NA NA TGTGCCAGCAGCTTAGGACAGGCGAATGAGCAGTTCTTC CASSLGQANEQFF
TRBJ2-1 TRBV3-1 NA NA TGTGCCAGCAGCCAGCTGGATGAGCAGTTCTTC CASSQLDEQFF
TRBJ2-7 TRBV7-2 NA NA TGTGCCAGCAGCTTAGCGGGGTTACGGAATTTCTACGAGCAGTACTTC CASSLAGLRNFYEQYF
TRBJ1-1 TRBV4-3 NA NA TGCGCCAGCAGCCAACTTTGGAACACTGAAGCTTTCTTT CASSQLWNTEAFF
TRBJ1-1 TRBV12-3/TRBV12-4 NA few TGTGCCAGCAGTCCCGGTTGGACGCCGAGTGCGGACACTGAAGCTTTCTTT CASSPGWTPSADTEAFF
TRBJ2-3 TRBV28 TRBD2 NA TGTGCCAGCAGTTACTCGGGACTAGCAGACACAGATACGCAGTATTTT CASSYSGLADTDTQYF
TRBJ2-3 TRBV20-1 NA NA TGCAGTGCTTCCCCGTCTGCGGGGAGCACAGATACGCAGTATTTT CSASPSAGSTDTQYF
TRBJ2-1 TRBV19 TRBD2 NA TGTGCCAGTAGTATTGCCAGCGGGGCCTACAATGAGCAGTTCTTC CASSIASGAYNEQFF
TRBJ2-7 TRBV16 NA once TGTGCCTGCAGCCACGGGACGGAGGTTACCTACGAGCAGTACTTC CACSHGTEVTYEQYF
TRBJ2-7 TRBV20-1 NA once TGCAGTGCTAGAGTCAGGGGTGGGTACGAGCAGTACTTC CSARVRGGYEQYF
TRBJ1-6 TRBV2 NA once TGTGCCAGCATGACAGATCTTTCACCCCTCCACTTT CASMTDLSPLHF
TRBJ2-5 TRBV7-9 TRBD2 few TGTGCCAGCAGCTTAACCGGACTAGCGGGAGGGCCAGAGACCCAGTACTTC CASSLTGLAGGPETQYF
TRBJ1-3 TRBV6-5 NA few TGTGCCAGCAGTTATCGGCTCGGGTCTGGAAACACCATATATTTT CASSYRLGSGNTIYF
TRBJ2-1 TRBV7-8 NA NA TGTGCCAGCAGCCTCTCTCAATGGGGGAATGAGCAGTTCTTC CASSLSQWGNEQFF